These 26 T cell receptor beta chains originate from one sample sequenced in a study of blood T cell repertoires in COVID-19. Repertoires were generated with immunoSEQ multiplex PCR, while TCRdb's copy carries only in-frame clones and drops some. The sample has about 250,000 clones, around 90% seen once. Sequencing was done on a sample of peripheral blood. These receptors were taken from an older man with acute or convalescent COVID-19.

This chain uses TRBV11-3 with TRBJ2-1; 7 bases are a match to TRBD2. Germline loops: CDR1 SGHNT, CDR2 YENEEA. The trim removed 5 bases at V and 4 bases at J, leaving 8 bases unmatched. CDR3 size: 15 residues. The CDR3 coding sequence is TGTGCCAGCAGCCCCGGACTAGTCTCTTACAATGAGCAGTTCTTC. Translation: CASSPGLVSYNEQFF.

This chain joins TRBV9 and TRBJ2-7; no clear D. Germline CDR1 is SGDLS and CDR2 is YYNGEE. Trimming left V 5 bases short and J 6 bases short, with 9 bases between. CDR3 length: 11 residues. CDR3 loop: CASRQYVEQYF. CDR3 coding DNA: TGTGCCAGCAGACAGTATGTCGAGCAGTACTTC. Filled out from reference TRBV9 and TRBJ2-7, the complete variable domain reads DSGVTQTPKHLITATGQRVTLRCSPRSGDLSVYWYQQSLDQGLQFLIQYYNGEERAKGNILERFSAQQFPDLHSELNLSSLELGDSALYFCASRQYVEQYFGPGTRLTVT.

This clone has only one observation. The CDR3 sequence: CASSPRLRGNTDTQYF. In DNA form, the CDR3 reads TGTGCCAGTAGCCCCCGACTCCGGGGGAACACAGATACGCAGTATTTT. The rearrangement joins TRBV19 to TRBJ2-3, with a possible D match to TRBD2 (6 bases). The CDR3 loop spans 16 amino acids. CDR1 LNHDA and CDR2 SQIVND come from the germline V gene (reference sequence). Trimming stripped 6 bases from V and 2 bases from J, with 18 bases between.

The CDR3 spells CATSRAGVVTEAFF. The CDR3 DNA sequence: TGTGCCACCAGCAGAGCCGGGGTGGTAACTGAAGCTTTCTTT. The gene calls are TRBV15 and TRBJ1-1; D unclear. The CDR3 consists of 14 residues. Trimming took 1 base from V and 5 from J, leaving 11 bases between them. CDR1 is LNHNV, CDR2 YYDKDF, per germline (reference sequence).

This chain connects TRBV28 to TRBJ1-5, with 9 positions matching TRBD1. Germline CDR1 and CDR2: MDHEN and SYDVKM. The CDR3 totals 14 residues. Trimming took 6 bases from V and 4 from J; bases not matched to a gene: 4. In nucleotides, the CDR3 is TGTGCCAGCAGGGTCGGGACAGGGAATCAGCCCCAGCATTTT. This sequence encodes CASRVGTGNQPQHF.

This chain joins TRBV18 and TRBJ1-4, with D unclear. The CDR3 loop spans 17 amino acids. Germline V gene sequence: CDR1 KGHSH, CDR2 LQKENI. Trimming took 4 bases from V and 0 from J, leaving 15 bases between them. The DNA of the CDR3 is TGTGCCAGCTCACTCCGGGTTTCCCCCACAACTAATGAAAAACTGTTTTTT. This encodes CASSLRVSPTTNEKLFF.

The rearrangement links TRBV11-2 to TRBJ2-1; 13 bases line up with TRBD2. After removal of 2 bases from V and 8 bases from J, the junction contained 12 bases not matched to a gene. The CDR3 sequence is 18 residues long. CDR1 and CDR2 from the germline V gene are SGHAT and FQNNGV. CDR3 in amino acids: CASSLTSGGASVWDEQFF. The CDR3 DNA sequence: TGTGCCAGCAGCTTAACTAGCGGGGGGGCAAGCGTTTGGGATGAGCAGTTCTTC.

The genes are TRBV9 and TRBJ1-4, with D possibly matching TRBD1 (6 bases). CDR1 is SGDLS, CDR2 YYNGEE, per germline. The CDR3 runs to 16 residues. Trimming removed 0 bases from V and 8 bases from J, with 17 bases in between. In DNA, the CDR3 is TGTGCCAGCAGCGTAGCTGGGGGGGGCGGATTCGAAAAACTGTTTTTT. Protein sequence: CASSVAGGGGFEKLFF.

The chain couples TRBV6-5 to TRBJ2-7; perhaps TRBD2 as D (6 bases). CDR3 size: 13 residues. The germline gives CDR1 MNHEY, CDR2 SVGAGI. The CDR3 DNA reads TGTGCTCTAAGCAGGACTACGAGTTTCGAGCAGTACTTC. It encodes CALSRTTSFEQYF.

The genes are TRBV18 and TRBJ2-7, with D unresolved. Looked up from germline, CDR1 is KGHSH and CDR2 is LQKENI. CDR3 size: 14 residues. Trimming stripped 6 bases from V and 0 bases from J, with 12 bases between. CDR3 in amino acids: CASSLEISSYEQYF. CDR3 sequence (DNA): TGTGCCAGCTCCCTGGAGATCAGCTCCTACGAGCAGTACTTC.

This chain uses TRBV5-1 with TRBJ1-5; 9 nucleotides agree with TRBD1. Germline CDR1 SGHRS, CDR2 YFSETQ. Unmatched junction bases numbered 4, after V lost 6 bases and J lost 0 bases. This CDR3 has 15 amino acids. The CDR3 is CASKQGADSNQPQHF. For the CDR3, the DNA is TGCGCCAGCAAACAGGGGGCAGATAGCAATCAGCCCCAGCATTTT.

This clone was recorded a few times. DNA of the CDR3: TGTGCCAGTAGTAGTAGCGGGGATAGGACCATCTACAATGAGCAGTTCTTC. Encoded protein: CASSSSGDRTIYNEQFF. This chain joins TRBV19 and TRBJ2-1, with 8 bases identical to TRBD2. Trimming at V came to 4 bases and at J to 3 bases, leaving 11 bases not matched to a gene. Germline values: CDR1 LNHDA, CDR2 SQIVND (reference sequence). This CDR3 spans 17 amino acids. Complete variable domain (other parts from reference TRBV19 and TRBJ2-1): DGGITQSPKYLFRKEGQNVTLSCEQNLNHDAMYWYRQDPGQGLRLIYYSQIVNDFQKGDIAEGYSVSREKKESFPLTVTSAQKNPTAFYLCASSSSGDRTIYNEQFFGPGTRLTVL.

This CDR3 reads CASSPPRAQGYGYTF. In DNA, the CDR3 is TGTGCCAGCAGCCCCCCAAGAGCGCAGGGCTATGGCTACACCTTC. The gene calls are TRBV4-2 and TRBJ1-2, with D perhaps matching TRBD1 (5 bases). Germline CDR1 LGHNA, CDR2 YNFKEQ. CDR3 length: 15 residues. V dropped 4 bases and J dropped 4 bases, with 16 bases sitting between them.

This clone was seen only a few times. The V gene is TRBV7-3, the J gene TRBJ2-2; 11 bases align to TRBD1. Unmatched junction bases numbered 4, after V lost 6 bases and J lost 4 bases. The length of the CDR3 is 15 residues. CDR1 SGHTA and CDR2 FQGTGA come from the germline V gene. The DNA of the CDR3 is TGTGCCAGCAGGTCCGGGACAGGGGGCACCGGGGAGCTGTTTTTT. Residues: CASRSGTGGTGELFF.

This clone was observed a single time. This sequence joins TRBV7-9 and TRBJ2-1; tentatively, D is TRBD2 (5 bases). Per germline, CDR1 SEHNR and CDR2 FQNEAQ (reference sequence). The V and J ends lost 5 bases and 3 bases respectively, with 20 bases between them. The CDR3 has 17 amino acids. The CDR3 protein is CASSPMNAGLNYNEQFF. In nucleotides, the CDR3 is TGTGCCAGCAGCCCGATGAACGCCGGACTCAACTACAATGAGCAGTTCTTC.

The chain couples TRBV11-2 to TRBJ2-7; possibly TRBD1 for D (6 bases). The germline CDR1 and CDR2 sequences are SGHAT and FQNNGV. Trimming cost V 2 bases and J 6 bases, with 17 bases left between them. The CDR3 totals 15 residues. The CDR3 reads CASSLLSQGKGEQYF. The DNA of the CDR3 is TGTGCCAGCAGCTTATTATCACAGGGTAAGGGCGAGCAGTACTTC. Full variable domain (rest looked up from reference TRBV11-2 and TRBJ2-7): EAGVAQSPRYKIIEKRQSVAFWCNPISGHATLYWYQQILGQGPKLLIQFQNNGVVDDSQLPKDRFSAERLKGVDSTLKIQPAKLEDSAVYLCASSLLSQGKGEQYFGPGTRLTVT.

This rearrangement joins TRBV9 to TRBJ2-2; 7 bases are shared with TRBD1. The V gene's germline CDR1 is SGDLS and CDR2 YYNGEE. V was pared by 3 bases and J by 5 bases, with 10 bases of the junction left unmatched. This CDR3 has 16 residues. The chain's CDR3 is CASSARQGHSTGELFF. The CDR3 bases are TGTGCCAGCAGCGCACGACAGGGACACTCTACCGGGGAGCTGTTTTTT.

The V gene is TRBV5-1, the J gene TRBJ1-4; D is ambiguous. This CDR3 is 16 amino acids long. Germline values: CDR1 SGHRS, CDR2 YFSETQ. V lost 4 bases, J lost 8 bases, and 21 bases lay in between. DNA of the CDR3: TGCGCCAGCAGCCCCGAGGGTACGGGGTTAAGGGAAAAACTGTTTTTT. This encodes CASSPEGTGLREKLFF.

This clone was observed a few times. The gene calls are TRBV5-4 and TRBJ2-3; 8 bases agree with TRBD1. The length of the CDR3 is 14 residues. Trimming cost V 5 bases and J 5 bases; bases outside gene matches: 7. Germline V gene sequence: CDR1 SGHNT, CDR2 YYREEE (reference sequence). The CDR3: CASRPNRGVDTQYF. In DNA form, the CDR3 reads TGTGCCAGCAGGCCCAACAGGGGGGTAGATACGCAGTATTTT.

The chain employs TRBV7-9 and TRBJ2-1; 8 bases align to TRBD2. The trim removed 1 base at V and 2 bases at J, leaving 1 base unmatched. The CDR3 has 15 residues. Germline values: CDR1 SEHNR, CDR2 FQNEAQ (reference sequence). CDR3 nucleotide sequence: TGTGCCAGCAGCTTAGACGGGAGGGCCTACAATGAGCAGTTCTTC. Protein sequence: CASSLDGRAYNEQFF.

The genes are TRBV5-1 and TRBJ1-6, with TRBD1 matching over 9 bases. Germline V CDR1 and CDR2: SGHRS, YFSETQ. The CDR3 length is 18 residues. J gave up 0 bases and V 2 bases, and 6 bases lay outside the gene matches. CDR3 bases: TGCGCCAGCAGCTTAGCGGGACAGGGATTCTCCTATAATTCACCCCTCCACTTT. Residues: CASSLAGQGFSYNSPLHF.

CDR3 region: CASSHRDYSYNEQFF. Here the CDR3 DNA reads TGTGCCAGCAGTCACCGGGACTATTCCTACAATGAGCAGTTCTTC. The chain couples TRBV6-5 to TRBJ2-1; 7 bases fit TRBD2. The CDR3 totals 15 residues. Germline V gives CDR1 MNHEY, CDR2 SVGAGI. V lost 5 bases and J lost 1; bases outside the gene matches: 5.

The rearrangement uses TRBV5-1 and TRBJ2-2; TRBD1 agrees at 8 bases. J gave up 6 bases and V 4 bases, and 2 bases lay outside the gene matches. CDR3 length: 13 amino acids. The germline CDR1 and CDR2 sequences are SGHRS and YFSETQ. The CDR3 DNA reads TGCGCCAGCAGCACACAGGGGGCCGGGGAGCTGTTTTTT. It encodes CASSTQGAGELFF.

The chain couples TRBV6-5 to TRBJ2-3; 8 positions agree with TRBD2. This CDR3 region has 15 residues. Per germline, CDR1 MNHEY and CDR2 SVGAGI. J lost 1 base, V lost 2 bases, and 2 bases had no gene match. CDR3 loop: CASSYAGGGTDTQYF. CDR3 DNA: TGTGCCAGCAGTTACGCGGGAGGAGGCACAGATACGCAGTATTTT.

This chain joins TRBV5-1 and TRBJ2-1; 7 nucleotides align to TRBD2. V lost 4 bases and J lost 5; bases outside the gene matches: 9. Germline CDR1 and CDR2: SGHRS and YFSETQ. CDR3 size: 15 residues. In nucleotides, the CDR3 is TGCGCCAGCAGCATTTCTAGCGGATGGGACAATGAGCAGTTCTTC. Its translation: CASSISSGWDNEQFF.

This clone has only a few counts. Other DNA sequences in this specimen translate into the identical CDR3. The chain is built from TRBV5-4 and TRBJ2-1; 7 bases align to TRBD2. Germline CDR1 is SGHNT and CDR2 is YYREEE (reference sequence). V lost 5 bases to trimming and J lost 0 bases; unmatched junction nucleotides: 5. The CDR3 covers 15 residues. The CDR3 nucleotides read TGTGCCAGCAGTTGGGACTACCGCTCCTACAATGAGCAGTTCTTC. Amino acid sequence: CASSWDYRSYNEQFF.